These 9 T cell receptor beta chains came from one sample sequenced in a study of vaccination effects on CD4 cells after COVID-19. Profiled with immunoSEQ multiplex PCR; TCRdb holds only in-frame clones, not every one. This sample has over 30,000 clones; around 67% occur once, and the top ten carry roughly 20%. Under the ViraFEST assay, PBMC were stimulated with viral peptide pools so that antigen-specific CD4+ T cells expanded. Sequencing was performed afterwards. With approximately 10 days of culture completed, CD4+ T cells were isolated. Vaccine recipients had no previous SARS-CoV-2 infection; their nucleocapsid antibodies were negative. No antigen has been identified for these receptors. Sequencing was performed on CD4+ T cells from PBMCs cultured with SARS-CoV-2 spike peptides, taken before COVID-19 vaccination. The receptors here all came from a human donor who received a COVID-19 vaccine.

The chain employs TRBV2 and TRBJ1-4, with 7 bases matching TRBD1. The CDR3 runs to 15 residues. CDR1 SNHLY and CDR2 FYNNEI come from the germline V gene. J lost 5 bases, V lost 5 bases, and 8 bases had no gene match. Written as DNA, the CDR3 is TGTGCCAGCAGTAATCCGGGACAGAAGAATGAAAAACTGTTTTTT. Its translation: CASSNPGQKNEKLFF. Full variable domain (rest looked up from reference TRBV2 and TRBJ1-4): EPEVTQTPSHQVTQMGQEVILRCVPISNHLYFYWYRQILGQKVEFLVSFYNNEISEKSEIFDDQFSVERPDGSNFTLKIRSTKLEDSAMYFCASSNPGQKNEKLFFGSGTQLSVL.

Remarks on this clone: Germline is not matched at one junction end, which may reflect a read error. Here the CDR3 reads CASSLLGGAGDTQKF. The CDR3 nucleotides read TGTGCCAGCAGTTTACTGGGAGGGGCCGGGGACACCCAGAAATTC. This chain links TRBV27 with TRBJ1-2, with D maybe TRBD1 (6 bases). Germline CDR1 reads MNHEY; CDR2 reads SMNVEV (reference sequence). The CDR3 totals 15 residues.

This chain uses TRBV29-1 with TRBJ1-1, with D possibly TRBD1 on 5 matching bases. This CDR3 has 12 amino acids. Between the trimmed V and J ends, which lost 7 bases and 1 base, there was a span of 10 bases. CDR1 and CDR2 from the germline V gene are SQVTM and ANQGSEA. The CDR3 loop reads CSGGEGNTEAFF. The DNA for the CDR3 is TGCAGCGGGGGGGAGGGGAACACTGAAGCTTTCTTT.

This chain connects TRBV7-2 to TRBJ2-1; TRBD2 matches at 9 bases. The germline CDR1 and CDR2 sequences are SGHTA and FQGNSA. The CDR3 sequence is 15 residues long. V was clipped by 4 bases and J by 9 bases; unmatched bases: 10. The CDR3 DNA reads as TGTGCCAGCAGCTCTTATAGCGGGGGTGCGGGTGAGCAGTTCTTC. Residues: CASSSYSGGAGEQFF.

This clone was seen more than once but under ten times. The V call is TRBV19, the J call TRBJ2-2; TRBD2 matches at 8 bases. Germline lookup yields CDR1 LNHDA and CDR2 SQIVND (reference sequence). The length of the CDR3 is 16 residues. The ends lost 1 base at V and 1 base at J; junction bases unmatched: 2. Here the CDR3 DNA reads TGTGCCAGTAGTATAGTCGCGGGGGGGAACACCGGGGAGCTGTTTTTT. Translating it yields CASSIVAGGNTGELFF.

The V and J genes are TRBV7-9 and TRBJ1-5; D perhaps matches TRBD1 (5 bases). Germline CDR1 and CDR2: SEHNR and FQNEAQ (reference sequence). Trimming left V 5 bases short and J 6 bases short, with 17 bases between. The CDR3 has 15 amino acids. CDR3 in DNA: TGTGCCAGCAGCCGCGATGGGACCCTCGGTCAGCCCCAGCATTTT. Its protein product is CASSRDGTLGQPQHF.

The rearrangement links TRBV5-6 to TRBJ1-2, with 11 positions matching TRBD1. The CDR3 runs to 17 residues. With V trimmed by 0 bases and J by 4 bases, 8 bases remained unmatched. Germline V gene data show CDR1 as SGHDT and CDR2 as YYEEEE. The CDR3 loop reads CASSLGFGQGAGYGYTF. CDR3 DNA sequence: TGTGCCAGCAGCTTGGGGTTCGGACAGGGGGCTGGCTATGGCTACACCTTC.

This clone was seen only once. The V and J genes are TRBV27 and TRBJ2-3; TRBD2 matches 7 bases. V trimming: 5 bases; J trimming: 4 bases; junction bases outside the gene matches: 9. The CDR3 covers 15 residues. Germline V CDR1 and CDR2: MNHEY, SMNVEV (reference sequence). CDR3 nucleotide sequence: TGTGCCAGCAGTCCCTGGAAGGGGAGGGCAGATACGCAGTATTTT. It is translated as CASSPWKGRADTQYF.

The rearrangement joins TRBV7-2 to TRBJ1-4; TRBD1 is a possible D gene (5 bases). Germline CDR1 reads SGHTA; CDR2 reads FQGNSA. The CDR3 has 14 residues. V lost 5 bases and J 1 base, leaving 8 bases between the germline ends. CDR3 residues: CASSLRVTNEKLFF. CDR3 nucleotides: TGTGCCAGCAGCCTCAGGGTAACTAATGAAAAACTGTTTTTT.